One TCR beta chain is described in this entry. Its antigen remains unknown. CDR3 length: 16 residues. V was pared by 2 bases and J by 13 bases, with 21 bases between. Germline V lookup: CDR1 MGHRA, CDR2 YSYEKL. The data were taken from a study of cytomegalovirus exposure and HLA in healthy donors. PCR was performed using 60 Vbeta and 13 Jbeta primers. Libraries were prepared by immunoSEQ multiplex PCR; TCRdb keeps only in-frame clonotypes and omits some of them. Of more than 110,000 clones detected, about 78% appear once; the ten largest clones hold almost 4%. Study-wide points: In an earlier analysis, in under 700 donors, most V segments appeared productive either ~87% or ~30% of the time.

Sequenced input: PBMCs. The chain combines TRBV4-1 with TRBJ1-6, with D perhaps TRBD1 (6 bases). The receptor's source is a man aged 18 to 30 in good health and CMV-seronegative. CDR3 amino acids: CASSQPQGRLGSPLHF. CDR3 DNA: TGCGCCAGCAGCCAACCTCAGGGGCGCTTGGGATCTCCCCTCCACTTT.